Described below is a single T cell receptor (beta chain) sequence and its context. Its antigen is as yet unknown. The sample belongs to a study of OX40 agonist ivuxolimab in advanced cancers. Overall study context: Patients were dosed with the agonistic anti-OX40 (CD134) antibody ivuxolimab. Study-wide results and caveats: Clones of CD4+ and CD8+ blood T cells grew by week 6 at doses of 0.1 to 3.0 mg/kg. Some of the lowest clonal expansion was seen in partial responders at 0.1-3.0 mg/kg.

Germline values: CDR1 GTSNPN, CDR2 SVGIG (reference sequence). This CDR3 region has 15 residues. V shed 3 bases, J shed 6 bases, and the junction held 6 bases outside the gene matches. Sequenced by immunoSEQ multiplex PCR; TCRdb stores in-frame clones only, minus some. The sample consists of 70,000 to 90,000 clones, 86% of them appearing once. This material consisted of CD4+ or CD8+ T cells sorted from blood, taken in a trial of the OX40 agonist ivuxolimab. The gene calls are TRBV30 and TRBJ2-4; TRBD2 agrees at 12 bases. This clonotype was obtained from an adult with an advanced solid tumor such as melanoma, head and neck, liver or kidney cancer. CDR3: CAWSPPSGGANIQYF. CDR3 in DNA: TGTGCCTGGAGCCCCCCTAGCGGGGGGGCAAACATTCAGTACTTC.